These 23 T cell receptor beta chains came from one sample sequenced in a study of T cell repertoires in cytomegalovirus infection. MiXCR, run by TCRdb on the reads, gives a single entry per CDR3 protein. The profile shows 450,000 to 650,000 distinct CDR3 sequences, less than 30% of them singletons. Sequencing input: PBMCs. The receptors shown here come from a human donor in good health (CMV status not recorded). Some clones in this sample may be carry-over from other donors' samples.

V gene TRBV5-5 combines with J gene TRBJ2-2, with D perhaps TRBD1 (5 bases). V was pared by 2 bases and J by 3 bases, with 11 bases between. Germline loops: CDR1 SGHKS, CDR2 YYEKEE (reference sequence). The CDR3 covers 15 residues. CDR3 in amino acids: CASSFSSGYTGELFF. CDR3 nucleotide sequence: TGTGCCAGCAGCTTCTCGTCAGGGTACACCGGGGAGCTGTTTTTT.

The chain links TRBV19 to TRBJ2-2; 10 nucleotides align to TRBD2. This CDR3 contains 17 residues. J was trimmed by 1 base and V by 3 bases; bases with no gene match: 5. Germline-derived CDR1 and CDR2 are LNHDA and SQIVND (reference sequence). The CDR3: CASSISSGRWNTGELFF. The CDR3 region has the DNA TGTGCCAGTAGTATCTCTAGCGGGAGATGGAACACCGGGGAGCTGTTTTTT.

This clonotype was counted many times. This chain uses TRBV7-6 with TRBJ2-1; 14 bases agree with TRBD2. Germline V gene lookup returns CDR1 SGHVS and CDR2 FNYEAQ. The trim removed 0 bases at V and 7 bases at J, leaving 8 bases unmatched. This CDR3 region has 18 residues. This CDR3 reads CASSLAPGLAGVKNEQFF. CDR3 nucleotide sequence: TGTGCCAGCAGCTTAGCACCGGGACTAGCGGGAGTAAAGAATGAGCAGTTCTTC.

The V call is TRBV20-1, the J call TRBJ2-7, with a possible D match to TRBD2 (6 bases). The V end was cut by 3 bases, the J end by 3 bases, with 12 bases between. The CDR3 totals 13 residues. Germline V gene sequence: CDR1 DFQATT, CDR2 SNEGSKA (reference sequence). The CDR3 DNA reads TGCAGTGCTAGTGGGGGGAAGAACTACGAGCAGTACGTC. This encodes CSASGGKNYEQYV.

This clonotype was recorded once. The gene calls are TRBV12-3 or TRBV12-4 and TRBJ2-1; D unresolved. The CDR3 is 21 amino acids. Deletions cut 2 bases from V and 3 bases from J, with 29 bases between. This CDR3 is CASSLWVRETNTPLYYNEQFF. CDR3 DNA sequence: TGTGCCAGCAGTTTATGGGTTAGGGAAACCAACACACCCCTCTACTACAATGAGCAGTTCTTC.

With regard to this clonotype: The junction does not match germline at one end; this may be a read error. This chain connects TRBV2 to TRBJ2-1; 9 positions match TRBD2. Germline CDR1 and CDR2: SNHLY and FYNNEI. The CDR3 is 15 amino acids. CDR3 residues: CARSDLSGSYNEQFF. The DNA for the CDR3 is TGTGCCAGGAGTGATCTTAGCGGGAGCTACAATGAGCAGTTCTTC.

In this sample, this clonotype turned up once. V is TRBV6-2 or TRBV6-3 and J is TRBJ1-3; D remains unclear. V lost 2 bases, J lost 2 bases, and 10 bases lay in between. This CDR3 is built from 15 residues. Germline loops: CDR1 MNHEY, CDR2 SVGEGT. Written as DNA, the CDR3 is TGTGCCAGCAGTTACGCGCAGGAGGCTGGAAACACCATATATTTT. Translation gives CASSYAQEAGNTIYF.

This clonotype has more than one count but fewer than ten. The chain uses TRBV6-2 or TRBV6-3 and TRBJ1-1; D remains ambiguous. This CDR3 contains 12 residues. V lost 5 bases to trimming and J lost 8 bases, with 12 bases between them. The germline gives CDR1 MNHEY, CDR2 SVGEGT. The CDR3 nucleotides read TGTGCCAGCAGTACCGGACTCGGGGAAGCTTTCTTT. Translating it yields CASSTGLGEAFF.

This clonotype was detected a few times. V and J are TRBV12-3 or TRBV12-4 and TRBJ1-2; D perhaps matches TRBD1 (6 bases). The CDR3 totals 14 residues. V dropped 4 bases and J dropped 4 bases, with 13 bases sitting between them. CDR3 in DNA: TGTGCCAGCAGTTCGTTTTGGGGGGCCTATGGCTACACCTTC. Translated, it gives CASSSFWGAYGYTF.

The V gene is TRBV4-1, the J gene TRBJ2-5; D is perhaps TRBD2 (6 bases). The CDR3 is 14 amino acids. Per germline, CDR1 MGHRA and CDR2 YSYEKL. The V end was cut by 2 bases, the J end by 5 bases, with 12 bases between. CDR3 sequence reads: CASSQQRAEETQYF. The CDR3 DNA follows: TGCGCCAGCAGCCAACAGCGGGCCGAGGAGACCCAGTACTTC.

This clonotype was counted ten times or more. The CDR3 spells CASSLGVGGGEAPHSGANVLTF. CDR3 coding DNA: TGTGCCAGCAGCTTAGGGGTCGGAGGGGGAGAGGCTCCTCACTCTGGGGCCAACGTCCTGACTTTC. This rearrangement joins TRBV7-2 to TRBJ2-6; D tentatively reads TRBD1 or TRBD2 (6 bases each). Deletions cut 1 base from V and 0 bases from J, with 25 bases between. This CDR3 has 22 residues. Germline assignment: CDR1 SGHTA and CDR2 FQGNSA.

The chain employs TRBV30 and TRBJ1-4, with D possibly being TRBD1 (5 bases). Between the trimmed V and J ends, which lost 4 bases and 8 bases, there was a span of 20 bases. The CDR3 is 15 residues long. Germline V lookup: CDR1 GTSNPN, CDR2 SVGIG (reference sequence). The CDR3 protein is CAWTPIGTGMEKLFF. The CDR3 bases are TGTGCCTGGACTCCGATCGGGACGGGGATGGAAAAACTGTTTTTT.

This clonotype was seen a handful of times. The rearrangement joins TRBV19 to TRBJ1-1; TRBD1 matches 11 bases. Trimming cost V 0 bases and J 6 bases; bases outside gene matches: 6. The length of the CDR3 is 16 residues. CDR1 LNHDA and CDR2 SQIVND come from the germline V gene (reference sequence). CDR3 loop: CASSIDHGQGAAEAFF. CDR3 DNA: TGTGCCAGTAGTATAGATCACGGACAGGGGGCCGCTGAAGCTTTCTTT.

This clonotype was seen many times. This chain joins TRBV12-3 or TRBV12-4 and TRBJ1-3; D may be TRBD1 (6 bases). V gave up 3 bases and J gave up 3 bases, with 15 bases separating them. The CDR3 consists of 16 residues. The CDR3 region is CASSFAGEIFGNTIYF. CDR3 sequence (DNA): TGTGCCAGCAGTTTCGCAGGGGAAATCTTTGGAAACACCATATATTTT.

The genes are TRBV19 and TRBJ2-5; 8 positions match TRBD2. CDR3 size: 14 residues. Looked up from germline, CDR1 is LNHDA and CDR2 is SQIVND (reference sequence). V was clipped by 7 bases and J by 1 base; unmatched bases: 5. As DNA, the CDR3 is TGTGCCAGTAAGGGCGGGAGGTTCCAAGAGACCCAGTACTTC. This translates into CASKGGRFQETQYF.

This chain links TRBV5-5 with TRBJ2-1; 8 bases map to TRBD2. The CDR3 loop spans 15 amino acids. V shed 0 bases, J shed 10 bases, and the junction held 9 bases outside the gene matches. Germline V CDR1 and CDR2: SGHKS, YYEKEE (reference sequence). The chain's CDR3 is CASSLAAKRESEQFF. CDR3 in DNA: TGTGCCAGCAGCTTGGCCGCCAAGCGGGAGAGCGAGCAGTTCTTC.

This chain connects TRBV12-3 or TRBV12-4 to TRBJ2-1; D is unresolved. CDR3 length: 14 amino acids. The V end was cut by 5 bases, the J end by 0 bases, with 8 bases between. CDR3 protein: CASSPFPSYNEQFF. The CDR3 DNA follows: TGTGCCAGCAGTCCTTTTCCCTCCTACAATGAGCAGTTCTTC.

For the CDR3, the DNA is TGCAGTGCTAGTCCCCCGGGTTACTACACCGGGGAGCTGTTTTTT. It translates to CSASPPGYYTGELFF. The V call is TRBV20-1, the J call TRBJ2-2; D uncertain. V lost 3 bases and J lost 3, with 14 bases in between. Germline CDR1 and CDR2: DFQATT and SNEGSKA (reference sequence). CDR3 length: 15 residues.

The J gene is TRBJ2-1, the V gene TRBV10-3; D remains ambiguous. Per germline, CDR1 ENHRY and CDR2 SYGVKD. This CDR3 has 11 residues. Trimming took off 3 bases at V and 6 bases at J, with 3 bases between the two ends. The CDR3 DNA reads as TGTGCCATCAGTGAAGGCAATGAGCAGTTCTTC. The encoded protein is CAISEGNEQFF.

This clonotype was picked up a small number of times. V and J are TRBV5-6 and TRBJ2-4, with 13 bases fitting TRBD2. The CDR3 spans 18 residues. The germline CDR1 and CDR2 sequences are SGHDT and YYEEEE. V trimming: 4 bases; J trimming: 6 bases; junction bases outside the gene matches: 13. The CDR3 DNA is TGTGCCAGCAGCGGTGGACTAGCGGGAGCCGACCGGGTAAACATTCAGTACTTC. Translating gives CASSGGLAGADRVNIQYF.

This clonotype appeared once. The CDR3 sequence: CASSYSTGFNEQFF. The CDR3 coding sequence is TGTGCCAGCAGTTACTCGACAGGGTTCAATGAGCAGTTCTTC. The chain combines TRBV6-2 or TRBV6-3 with TRBJ2-1; 7 nucleotides align to TRBD1. The CDR3 runs to 14 residues. With 0 bases clipped from V and 6 bases from J, the junction kept 2 bases outside the gene matches. The germline CDR1 and CDR2 sequences are MNHEY and SVGEGT.

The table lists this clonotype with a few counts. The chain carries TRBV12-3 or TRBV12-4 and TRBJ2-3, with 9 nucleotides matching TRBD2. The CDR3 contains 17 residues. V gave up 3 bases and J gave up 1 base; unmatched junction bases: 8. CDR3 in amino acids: CASSFTPLAGRTDTQYF. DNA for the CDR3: TGTGCCAGCAGTTTTACCCCCCTAGCGGGGCGCACAGATACGCAGTATTTT.

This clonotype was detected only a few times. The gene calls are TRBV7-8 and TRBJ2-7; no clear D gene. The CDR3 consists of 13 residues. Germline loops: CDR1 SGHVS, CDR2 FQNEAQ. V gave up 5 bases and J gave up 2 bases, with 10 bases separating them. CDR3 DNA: TGTGCCAGCAGCCCCGGGCCTCCCTACGAGCAGTACTTC. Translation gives CASSPGPPYEQYF.